The next 16 T cell receptor beta chains were all read from a single sample in a study of T-cell memory formation after mild COVID-19. From the 5' RACE reads, TCRdb called clonotypes with MiXCR, one entry per CDR3 protein. This sample yields fewer than 550,000 distinct CDR3 sequences, of which approximately 20% are seen a single time; 7.5% to 9.5% belongs to the top ten. The sample comprised PBMCs or a T cell subset sorted from them (not recorded which). The receptors shown here come from an adult woman who had mild COVID-19 (a few samples of this study predate the infection). Cell type and time point are not known.

The chain joins TRBV7-8 to TRBJ1-1; D not resolved. Between the trimmed V and J ends, which lost 5 bases and 5 bases, there was a span of 12 bases. Germline V gene data show CDR1 as SGHVS and CDR2 as FQNEAQ. The CDR3 runs 13 residues. The chain's CDR3 is CASSPPAGTEAFF. The DNA of the CDR3 is TGTGCCAGCAGCCCCCCGGCGGGGACTGAAGCTTTCTTT. The entire variable domain, with the rest obtained from reference TRBV7-8 and TRBJ1-1, is as follows: GAGVSQSPRYKVAKRGQDVALRCDPISGHVSLFWYQQALGQGPEFLTYFQNEAQLDKSGLPSDRFFAERPEGSVSTLKIQRTQQEDSAVYLCASSPPAGTEAFFGQGTRLTVV.

The sample holds many counts of this clonotype. The gene calls are TRBV2 and TRBJ1-1; weak D call: TRBD1 (6 bases). CDR3 length: 15 amino acids. Trimming shortened V by 6 bases and J by 1 base, and 15 bases separated the two germline ends. Per the germline V gene, CDR1 is SNHLY and CDR2 is FYNNEI. The CDR3 DNA sequence: TGTGCCAGCAGGGACTCGACAGGAGGGAACACTGAAGCTTTCTTT. Translation gives CASRDSTGGNTEAFF. The whole variable domain, filled in from reference TRBV2 and TRBJ1-1, reads EPEVTQTPSHQVTQMGQEVILRCVPISNHLYFYWYRQILGQKVEFLVSFYNNEISEKSEIFDDQFSVERPDGSNFTLKIRSTKLEDSAMYFCASRDSTGGNTEAFFGQGTRLTVV.

The chain is built from TRBV4-2 and TRBJ2-7, with 12 positions matching TRBD2. The CDR3 contains 19 residues. Germline trimming cut 1 base from V and 3 bases from J; bases unmatched to any gene: 13. Germline V gene data show CDR1 as LGHNA and CDR2 as YNFKEQ. CDR3 region: CASSQGGVLAGGRVYEQYF. The CDR3 coding sequence is TGTGCCAGCAGCCAAGGGGGCGTACTAGCGGGAGGCCGGGTCTACGAGCAGTACTTC.

Details on this clonotype: The germline gene is not matched at one end of the junction; a read error may be the cause. The J gene is TRBJ2-5, the V gene TRBV7-7, with TRBD2 identical over 7 bases. From germline, CDR1 is SSHAT and CDR2 FNYEAQ (reference sequence). The CDR3 is 15 residues long. The CDR3 coding sequence is TGTGCTAGCAGCTTAACCGGGACTATCCAAGAGACCCAGTACTTC. Translation gives CASSLTGTIQETQYF.

The V call is TRBV3-1, the J call TRBJ1-2, with D possibly matching TRBD1 (6 bases). Germline V CDR1 and CDR2: LGHDT, YNNKEL (reference sequence). The CDR3 is 18 residues long. Trimming took 0 bases from V and 2 from J, leaving 19 bases between them. In nucleotides, the CDR3 is TGTGCCAGCAGCCAAGAACAGGGAGTCGGGAATTTAAACTATGGCTACACCTTC. This encodes CASSQEQGVGNLNYGYTF.

This clonotype was counted only a few times. The rearrangement joins TRBV4-2 to TRBJ1-1, with D uncertain. This CDR3 comprises 14 residues. The germline V gene has CDR1 LGHNA and CDR2 YNFKEQ. Trimming shortened V by 1 base and J by 6 bases, and 12 bases separated the two germline ends. The CDR3 loop reads CASSQAMGRSEAFF. The CDR3 DNA reads TGTGCCAGCAGCCAAGCGATGGGTAGGTCTGAAGCTTTCTTT.

The chain couples TRBV3-1 to TRBJ2-7; 7 nucleotides agree with TRBD1. The V and J ends lost 3 bases and 3 bases, in that order; junction bases with no gene match: 8. The CDR3 sequence is 15 residues long. From germline, CDR1 is LGHDT and CDR2 YNNKEL (reference sequence). The CDR3 nucleotides are TGTGCCAGCAGCCACCGGACAGGATACGGCTACGAGCAGTACTTC. It encodes CASSHRTGYGYEQYF.

This rearrangement joins TRBV24-1 to TRBJ2-1; 11 bases line up with TRBD1. The germline V gene has CDR1 KGHDR and CDR2 SFDVKD. V shed 4 bases, J shed 7 bases, and the junction held 14 bases outside the gene matches. The CDR3 consists of 18 residues. Written as DNA, the CDR3 is TGTGCCACCAGTGACCCCCCGAAGGACAGGGGGCGCCGGAATGAGCAGTTCTTC. This gives the protein CATSDPPKDRGRRNEQFF.

The chain couples TRBV5-5 to TRBJ1-1, with 7 bases identical to TRBD1. Germline CDR1 and CDR2: SGHKS and YYEKEE (reference sequence). V was pared by 7 bases and J by 0 bases, with 9 bases of the junction left unmatched. The CDR3 totals 15 residues. The CDR3 protein is CASYGTATMNTEAFF. CDR3 in DNA: TGTGCCAGCTACGGGACAGCTACGATGAACACTGAAGCTTTCTTT.

This chain connects TRBV5-1 to TRBJ2-2; 12 nucleotides align to TRBD1. The CDR3 has 15 amino acids. Germline V gives CDR1 SGHRS, CDR2 YFSETQ. Losses at the gene ends were 4 bases for V and 7 bases for J; bases not matched to a gene: 5. The CDR3, as DNA: TGCGCCAGCAGCCCGGGACAGGGGGCGATCGGGGAGCTGTTTTTT. Its translation is CASSPGQGAIGELFF.

CDR3 coding DNA: TGTGCCAGCAGCTTATCCGGTCCGGGACCCGCCTACGAGCAGTACTTC. Its translation is CASSLSGPGPAYEQYF. The chain combines TRBV7-2 with TRBJ2-7; TRBD1 or TRBD2 may be the D gene (5 bases each). The V and J ends lost 2 bases and 2 bases respectively, with 16 bases between them. The CDR3 is 16 amino acids. Per germline, CDR1 SGHTA and CDR2 FQGNSA.

This clonotype has only a few counts. The chain combines TRBV12-3 or TRBV12-4 with TRBJ2-2; no clear D gene. V was shortened by 1 base and J by 6 bases, with 12 bases between the two germline ends. The CDR3 is made up of 15 amino acids. The CDR3 loop is CASSLGAGLAGELFF. Here the CDR3 DNA reads TGTGCCAGCAGTTTAGGAGCCGGGTTGGCCGGGGAGCTGTTTTTT.

This clonotype was counted only a few times. V is TRBV5-1 and J is TRBJ1-1; 11 bases map to TRBD1. The germline V gene has CDR1 SGHRS and CDR2 YFSETQ. With V trimmed by 3 bases and J by 5 bases, 9 bases remained unmatched. This CDR3 has 16 amino acids. The CDR3 region is CASSSGTGGKGTEAFF. CDR3 DNA: TGCGCCAGCAGCTCGGGGACAGGGGGAAAGGGAACTGAAGCTTTCTTT.

There are a few counts of this clonotype. The CDR3 DNA reads TGTGCCACCGGCCACTTAGGAACAGGGCGGGGAGAGACCCAGTACTTC. This sequence encodes CATGHLGTGRGETQYF. The chain has TRBV24-1 and TRBJ2-5; D is tentatively TRBD1 or TRBD2 (6 bases each). This CDR3 is built from 16 residues. The V gene's germline CDR1 is KGHDR and CDR2 SFDVKD. Trimming took off 9 bases at V and 4 bases at J, with 23 bases between the two ends.

This clonotype was counted a few times. The junction departs from the called germline gene at one end, perhaps through a read error. This sequence joins TRBV18 and TRBJ2-7; 10 bases align to TRBD2. The germline gives CDR1 KGHSH, CDR2 LQKENI. The CDR3 covers 13 residues. In DNA form, the CDR3 reads TGTGCCAGCTCACGAGGGACTAGCGATCGGGGGGACTTC. It encodes CASSRGTSDRGDF.

The J gene is TRBJ1-1, the V gene TRBV20-1; D gene unclear. The CDR3 has 14 residues. Trimming shortened V by 0 bases and J by 4 bases, and 12 bases separated the two germline ends. Per germline, CDR1 DFQATT and CDR2 SNEGSKA (reference sequence). The CDR3 DNA sequence: TGCAGTGCTAGAGATAAAACGGTTAGCACTGAAGCTTTCTTT. This gives the protein CSARDKTVSTEAFF.